The rows below give T cell receptor beta chains drawn from one sample of a study of Ad26.COV2.S vaccination and SARS-CoV-2 variants. TCRdb's copy holds only in-frame clones and misses some; the assay was immunoSEQ multiplex PCR. The data contain fewer than 600,000 clones, 80% to 90% of them singletons. This specimen consisted of peripheral blood, obtained in a trial of Ad26.COV2.S vaccine versus placebo. These TCRs come from a person aged 18-65 years who received the Ad26.COV2.S COVID-19 vaccine or a placebo. CDR3s include the opening cysteine and the closing phenylalanine or tryptophan. D genes are given only for firm matches. Only part of the rows carry a size: once, few, many, or a class if the clone is expanded.

>TRBJ2-1|-|-|TRBV18
CASGESPFYNEQFF
TGTGCCAGCGGAGAAAGCCCCTTTTACAATGAGCAGTTCTTC
>TRBJ1-1|-|once|TRBV11-2
CASSLVSVNTEAFF
TGTGCCAGCAGCTTAGTCAGTGTGAACACTGAAGCTTTCTTT
>TRBJ1-2|-|-|TRBV11-2
CASSARQAGGYTF
TGTGCCAGCAGCGCCCGACAGGCGGGGGGCTACACCTTC
>TRBJ2-6|-|once|TRBV28
CASSLAYTGANVLTF
TGTGCCAGCAGTTTAGCGTACACTGGGGCCAACGTCCTGACTTTC
>TRBJ2-1|-|-|TRBV6-5
CASSSLGYEQFF
TGTGCCAGCAGTTCCCTCGGGTATGAGCAGTTCTTC
>TRBJ2-7|-|-|TRBV3-1/TRBV3-2
CASSRGTFEQYF
TGTGCCAGCAGCCGAGGGACTTTCGAGCAGTACTTC
>TRBJ1-6|TRBD1|once|TRBV10-3
CAIREDRGRSPLHF
TGTGCCATCAGAGAAGACAGGGGGCGATCACCCCTCCACTTT
>TRBJ1-6|-|-|TRBV19
CASSMGRTPYNSPLHF
TGTGCCAGTAGTATGGGGCGTACGCCCTATAATTCACCCCTCCACTTT
>TRBJ1-5|-|-|TRBV6-2/TRBV6-3
CASSYTFSNQPQHF
TGTGCCAGCAGTTACACCTTTAGCAATCAGCCCCAGCATTTT
>TRBJ1-1|TRBD1|-|TRBV9
CASSGGQSNTEAFF
TGTGCCAGCAGCGGGGGACAGAGTAACACTGAAGCTTTCTTT
>TRBJ1-2|-|-|TRBV6-5
CASGQSFNYGYTF
TGTGCCTCCGGACAGTCATTTAACTATGGCTACACCTTC
>TRBJ1-1|-|-|TRBV5-1
CASSFSGGNTEAFF
TGCGCCAGCAGCTTCAGTGGCGGGAACACTGAAGCTTTCTTT
>TRBJ2-1|TRBD1|-|TRBV10-3
CAISDGTETGNEQFF
TGTGCCATCAGTGACGGGACAGAAACGGGCAATGAGCAGTTCTTC